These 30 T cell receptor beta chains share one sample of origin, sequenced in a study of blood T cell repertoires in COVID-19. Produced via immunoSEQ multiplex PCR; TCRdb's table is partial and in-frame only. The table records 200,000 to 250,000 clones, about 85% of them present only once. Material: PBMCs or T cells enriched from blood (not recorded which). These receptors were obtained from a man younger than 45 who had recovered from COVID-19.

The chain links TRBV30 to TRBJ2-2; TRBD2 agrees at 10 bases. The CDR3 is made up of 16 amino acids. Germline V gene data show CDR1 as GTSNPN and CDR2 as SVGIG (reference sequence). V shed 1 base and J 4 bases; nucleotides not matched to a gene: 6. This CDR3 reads CAWSGASGSPTGELFF. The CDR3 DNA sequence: TGTGCCTGGAGTGGGGCTAGCGGGAGTCCCACCGGGGAGCTGTTTTTT.

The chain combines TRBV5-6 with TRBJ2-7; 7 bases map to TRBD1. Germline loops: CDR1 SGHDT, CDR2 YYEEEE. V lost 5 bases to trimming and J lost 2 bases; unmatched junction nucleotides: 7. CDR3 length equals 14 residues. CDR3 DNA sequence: TGTGCCAGCAGTTTAACAGGGGTGGCCTACGAGCAGTACTTC. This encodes CASSLTGVAYEQYF.

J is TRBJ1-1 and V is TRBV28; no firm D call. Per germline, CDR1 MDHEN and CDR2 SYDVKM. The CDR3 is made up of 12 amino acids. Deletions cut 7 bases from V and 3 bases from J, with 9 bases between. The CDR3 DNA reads TGTGCCAGCACTTTTGCGGACACTGAAGCTTTCTTT. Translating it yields CASTFADTEAFF.

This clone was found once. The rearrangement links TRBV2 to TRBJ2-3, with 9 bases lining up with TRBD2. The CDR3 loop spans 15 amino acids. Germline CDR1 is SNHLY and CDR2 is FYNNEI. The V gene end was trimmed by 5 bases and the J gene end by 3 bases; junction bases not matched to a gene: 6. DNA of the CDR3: TGTGCCAGCAGTCGGGAGCTAGCGGGGACAGATACGCAGTATTTT. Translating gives CASSRELAGTDTQYF.

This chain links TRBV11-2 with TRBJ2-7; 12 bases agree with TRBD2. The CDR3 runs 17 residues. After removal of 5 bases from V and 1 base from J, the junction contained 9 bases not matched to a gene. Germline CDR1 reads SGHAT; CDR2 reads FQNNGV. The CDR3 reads CASSPTRTSGDSYEQYF. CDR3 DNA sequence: TGTGCCAGCAGCCCCACGAGGACTAGCGGGGATTCCTACGAGCAGTACTTC.

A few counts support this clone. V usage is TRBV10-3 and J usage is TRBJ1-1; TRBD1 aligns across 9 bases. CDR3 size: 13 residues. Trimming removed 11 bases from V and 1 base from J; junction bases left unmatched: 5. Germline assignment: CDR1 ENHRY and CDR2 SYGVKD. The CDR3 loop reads CAAATGGNTEAFF. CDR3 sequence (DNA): TGTGCCGCGGCGACAGGGGGGAACACTGAAGCTTTCTTT.

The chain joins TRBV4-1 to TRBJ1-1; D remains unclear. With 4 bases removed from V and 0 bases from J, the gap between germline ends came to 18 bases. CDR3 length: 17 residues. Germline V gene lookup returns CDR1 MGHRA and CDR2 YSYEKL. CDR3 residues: CASSRGNTGRVNTEAFF. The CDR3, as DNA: TGCGCCAGCAGCCGTGGAAACACCGGGAGGGTGAACACTGAAGCTTTCTTT.

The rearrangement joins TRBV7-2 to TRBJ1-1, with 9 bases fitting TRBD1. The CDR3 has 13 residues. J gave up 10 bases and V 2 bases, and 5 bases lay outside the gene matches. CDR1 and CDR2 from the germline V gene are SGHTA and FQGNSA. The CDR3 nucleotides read TGTGCCAGCAGCTTAAGGGACAGGGAAAGAGCTTTCTTT. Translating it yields CASSLRDRERAFF.

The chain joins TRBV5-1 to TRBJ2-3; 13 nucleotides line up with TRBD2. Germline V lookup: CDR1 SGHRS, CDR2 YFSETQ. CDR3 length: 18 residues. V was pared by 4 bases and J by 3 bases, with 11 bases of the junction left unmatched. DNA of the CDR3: TGCGCCAGCAGCGTCTCCGGGACTAGCGGGGTTGGGACAGATACGCAGTATTTT. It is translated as CASSVSGTSGVGTDTQYF.

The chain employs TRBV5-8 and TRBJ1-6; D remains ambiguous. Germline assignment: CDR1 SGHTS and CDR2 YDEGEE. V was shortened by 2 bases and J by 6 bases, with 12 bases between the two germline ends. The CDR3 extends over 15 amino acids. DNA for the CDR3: TGTGCCAGCAGCTTCCTGGGAGGGAGTAATTCACCCCTCCACTTT. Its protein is CASSFLGGSNSPLHF.

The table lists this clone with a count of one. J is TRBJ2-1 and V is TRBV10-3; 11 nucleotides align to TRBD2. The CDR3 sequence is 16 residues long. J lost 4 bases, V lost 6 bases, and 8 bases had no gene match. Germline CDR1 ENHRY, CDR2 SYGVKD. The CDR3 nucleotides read TGTGCCATCAGCCTCGGGACTAGCGGCTTTTACAATGAGCAGTTCTTC. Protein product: CAISLGTSGFYNEQFF.

Written as DNA, the CDR3 is TGCGCCAGCAGCTTGGCCAGGCAGGGGTTCGGAAACACCATATATTTT. This translates into CASSLARQGFGNTIYF. V gene TRBV5-1 combines with J gene TRBJ1-3; D possibly corresponds to TRBD1 (6 bases). Germline CDR1 reads SGHRS; CDR2 reads YFSETQ. This CDR3 is 16 amino acids long. V lost 0 bases and J lost 4, with 14 bases in between. Drawing the rest from reference TRBV5-1 and TRBJ1-3, the complete variable domain is KAGVTQTPRYLIKTRGQQVTLSCSPISGHRSVSWYQQTPGQGLQFLFEYFSETQRNKGNFPGRFSGRQFSNSRSEMNVSTLELGDSALYLCASSLARQGFGNTIYFGEGSWLTVV.

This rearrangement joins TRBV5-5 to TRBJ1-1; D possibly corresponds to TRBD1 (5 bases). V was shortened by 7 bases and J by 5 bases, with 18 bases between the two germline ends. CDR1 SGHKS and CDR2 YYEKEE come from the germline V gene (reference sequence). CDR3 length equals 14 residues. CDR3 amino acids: CASADSIKGTEAFF. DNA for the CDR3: TGTGCCAGCGCCGACAGCATCAAAGGGACTGAAGCTTTCTTT.

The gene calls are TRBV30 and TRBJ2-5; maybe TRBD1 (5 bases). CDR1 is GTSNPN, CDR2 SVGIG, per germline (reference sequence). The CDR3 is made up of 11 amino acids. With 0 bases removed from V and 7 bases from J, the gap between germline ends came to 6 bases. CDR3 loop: CAWSVRGTQYF. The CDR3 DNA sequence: TGTGCCTGGAGTGTAAGGGGGACCCAGTACTTC.

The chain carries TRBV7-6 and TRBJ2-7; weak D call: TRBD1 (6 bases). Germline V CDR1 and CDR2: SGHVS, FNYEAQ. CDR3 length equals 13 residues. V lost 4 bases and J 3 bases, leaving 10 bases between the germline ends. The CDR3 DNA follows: TGTGCCAGCAGCTCTCAGGACAGCTACGAGCAGTACTTC. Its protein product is CASSSQDSYEQYF.

The CDR3 region is CATRMTSARDEQYF. The CDR3 DNA is TGTGCCACCAGAATGACTAGCGCGAGGGACGAGCAGTACTTC. The V and J genes are TRBV15 and TRBJ2-7; 8 nucleotides line up with TRBD2. Unmatched junction bases numbered 9, after V lost 6 bases and J lost 5 bases. The CDR3 covers 14 residues. The germline V gene has CDR1 LNHNV and CDR2 YYDKDF (reference sequence).

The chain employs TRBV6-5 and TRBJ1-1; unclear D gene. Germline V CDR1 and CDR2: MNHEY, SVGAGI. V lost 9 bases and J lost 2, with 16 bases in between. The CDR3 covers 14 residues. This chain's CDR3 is CASRLLGVNTEAFF. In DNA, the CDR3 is TGTGCCAGTCGACTTTTGGGAGTAAACACTGAAGCTTTCTTT.

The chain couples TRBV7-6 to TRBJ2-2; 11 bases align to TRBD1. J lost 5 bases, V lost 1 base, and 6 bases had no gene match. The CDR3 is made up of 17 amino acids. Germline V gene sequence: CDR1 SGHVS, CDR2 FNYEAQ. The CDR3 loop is CASSLDFRDRGTGELFF. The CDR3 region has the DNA TGTGCCAGCAGCTTAGACTTCCGGGACAGGGGGACCGGGGAGCTGTTTTTT.

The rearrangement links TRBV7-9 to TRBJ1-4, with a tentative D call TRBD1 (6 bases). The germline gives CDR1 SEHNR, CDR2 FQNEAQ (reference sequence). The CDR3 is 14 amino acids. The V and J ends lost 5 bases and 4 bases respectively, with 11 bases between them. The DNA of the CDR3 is TGTGCCAGCAGCACACAGGGTTATAATGAAAAACTGTTTTTT. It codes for CASSTQGYNEKLFF.

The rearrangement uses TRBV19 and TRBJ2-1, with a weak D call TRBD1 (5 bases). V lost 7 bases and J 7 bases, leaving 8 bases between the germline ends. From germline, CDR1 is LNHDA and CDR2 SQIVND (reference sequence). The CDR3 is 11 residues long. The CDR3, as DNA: TGTGCCAGTACCCACAGGAATGAGCAGTTCTTC. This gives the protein CASTHRNEQFF.

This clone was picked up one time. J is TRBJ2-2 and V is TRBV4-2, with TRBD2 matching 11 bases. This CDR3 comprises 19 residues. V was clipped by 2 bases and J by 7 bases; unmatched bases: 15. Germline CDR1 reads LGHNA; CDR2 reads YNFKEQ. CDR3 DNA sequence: TGTGCCAGCAGCCAACGGGGACTAGCGGCCCAAGGCTATATCGGGGAGCTGTTTTTT. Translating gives CASSQRGLAAQGYIGELFF.

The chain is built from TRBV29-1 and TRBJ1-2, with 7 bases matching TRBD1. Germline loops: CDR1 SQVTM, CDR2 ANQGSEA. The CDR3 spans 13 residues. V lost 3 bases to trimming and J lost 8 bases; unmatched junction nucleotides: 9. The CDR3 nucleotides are TGCAGCGTTGATAGGGACTCCAGGGGGGGCTACACCTTC. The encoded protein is CSVDRDSRGGYTF.

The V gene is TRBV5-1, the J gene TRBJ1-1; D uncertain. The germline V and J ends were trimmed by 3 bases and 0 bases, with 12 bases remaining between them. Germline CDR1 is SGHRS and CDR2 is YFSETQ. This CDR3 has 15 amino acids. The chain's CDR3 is CASSSGLDLNTEAFF. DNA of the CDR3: TGCGCCAGCAGCTCGGGTCTGGACTTGAACACTGAAGCTTTCTTT. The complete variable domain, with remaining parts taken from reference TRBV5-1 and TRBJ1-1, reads KAGVTQTPRYLIKTRGQQVTLSCSPISGHRSVSWYQQTPGQGLQFLFEYFSETQRNKGNFPGRFSGRQFSNSRSEMNVSTLELGDSALYLCASSSGLDLNTEAFFGQGTRLTVV.

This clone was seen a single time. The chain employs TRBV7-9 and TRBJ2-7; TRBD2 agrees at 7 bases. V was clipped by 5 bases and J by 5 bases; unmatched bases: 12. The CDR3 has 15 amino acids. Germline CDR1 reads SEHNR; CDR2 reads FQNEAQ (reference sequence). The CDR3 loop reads CASSPFSGLKDEQYF. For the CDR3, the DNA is TGTGCCAGCAGCCCATTTAGCGGGTTGAAGGACGAGCAGTACTTC.

The CDR3 bases are TGCGCCAGCAGCGTCACAGGGGGAGAGACCCAGTACTTC. It yields the protein CASSVTGGETQYF. The V call is TRBV5-1, the J call TRBJ2-5; TRBD1 matches at 8 bases. This CDR3 has 13 residues. Per germline, CDR1 SGHRS and CDR2 YFSETQ. Unmatched junction bases numbered 3, after V lost 4 bases and J lost 4 bases.

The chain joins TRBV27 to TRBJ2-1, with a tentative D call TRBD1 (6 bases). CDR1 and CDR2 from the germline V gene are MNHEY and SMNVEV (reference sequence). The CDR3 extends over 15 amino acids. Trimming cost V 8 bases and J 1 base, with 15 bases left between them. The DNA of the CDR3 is TGTGCCAGCGGCGACAGGACGGTATCCTACAATGAGCAGTTCTTC. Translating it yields CASGDRTVSYNEQFF.

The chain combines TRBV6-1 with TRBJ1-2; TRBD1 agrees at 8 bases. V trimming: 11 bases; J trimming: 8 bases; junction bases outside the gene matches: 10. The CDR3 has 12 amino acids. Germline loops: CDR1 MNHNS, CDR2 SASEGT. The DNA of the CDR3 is TGTGCCGGATATTTCACAGGGGGAGGCTACACCTTC. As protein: CAGYFTGGGYTF.

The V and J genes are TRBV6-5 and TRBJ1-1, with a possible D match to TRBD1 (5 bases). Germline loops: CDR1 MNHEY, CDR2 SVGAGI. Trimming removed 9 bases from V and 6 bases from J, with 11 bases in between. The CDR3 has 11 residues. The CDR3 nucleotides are TGTGCCAGTGGGAGGGGTGCTGAAGCTTTCTTT. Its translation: CASGRGAEAFF.

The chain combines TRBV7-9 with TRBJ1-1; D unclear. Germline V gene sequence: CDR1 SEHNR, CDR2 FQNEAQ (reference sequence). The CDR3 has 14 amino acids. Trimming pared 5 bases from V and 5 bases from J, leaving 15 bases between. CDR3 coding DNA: TGTGCCAGCAGCCCGCAGGTTTCGACGACTGAAGCTTTCTTT. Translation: CASSPQVSTTEAFF.

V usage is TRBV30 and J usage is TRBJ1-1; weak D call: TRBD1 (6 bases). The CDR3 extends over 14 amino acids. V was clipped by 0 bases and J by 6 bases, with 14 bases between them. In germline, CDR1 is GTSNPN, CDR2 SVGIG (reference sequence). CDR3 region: CAWSVGGLVAEAFF. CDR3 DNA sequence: TGTGCCTGGAGTGTGGGGGGGCTTGTTGCTGAAGCTTTCTTT.